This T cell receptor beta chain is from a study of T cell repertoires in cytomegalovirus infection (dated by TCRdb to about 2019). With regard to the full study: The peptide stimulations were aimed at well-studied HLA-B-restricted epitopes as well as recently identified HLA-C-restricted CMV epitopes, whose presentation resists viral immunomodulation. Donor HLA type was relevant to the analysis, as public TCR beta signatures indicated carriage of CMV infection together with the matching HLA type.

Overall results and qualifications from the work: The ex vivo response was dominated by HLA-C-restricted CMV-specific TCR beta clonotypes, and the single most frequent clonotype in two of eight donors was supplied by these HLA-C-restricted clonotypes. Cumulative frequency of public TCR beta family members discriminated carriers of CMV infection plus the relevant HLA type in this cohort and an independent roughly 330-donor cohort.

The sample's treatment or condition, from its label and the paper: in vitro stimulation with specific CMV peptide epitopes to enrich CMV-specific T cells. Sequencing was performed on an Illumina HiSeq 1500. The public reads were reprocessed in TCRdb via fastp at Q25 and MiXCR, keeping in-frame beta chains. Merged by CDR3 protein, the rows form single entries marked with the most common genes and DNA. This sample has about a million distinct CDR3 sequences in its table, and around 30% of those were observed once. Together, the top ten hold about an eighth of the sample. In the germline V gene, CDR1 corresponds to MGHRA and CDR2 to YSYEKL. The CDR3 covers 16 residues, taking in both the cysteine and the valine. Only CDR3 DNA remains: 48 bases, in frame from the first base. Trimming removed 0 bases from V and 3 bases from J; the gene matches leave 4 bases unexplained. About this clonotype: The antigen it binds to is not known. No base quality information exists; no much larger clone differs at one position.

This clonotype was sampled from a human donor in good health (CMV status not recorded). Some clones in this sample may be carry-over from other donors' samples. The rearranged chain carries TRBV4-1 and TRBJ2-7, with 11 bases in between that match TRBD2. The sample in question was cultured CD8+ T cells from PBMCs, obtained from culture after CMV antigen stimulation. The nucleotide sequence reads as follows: TGCGCCAGCAGCCAAGATCTACTAGCGGGAGTCTACGAGCAGTACGTC. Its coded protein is CASSQDLLAGVYEQYV.